These 9 T cell receptor beta chains were sequenced from one sample in a study of blood T cell repertoires in COVID-19. TCRdb's copy holds only in-frame clones and misses some; the assay was immunoSEQ multiplex PCR. The sample comprises 100,000 to 150,000 clones, approximately 80% of which are singletons, and 3.5% to 4.5% rests with the top ten. Material for sequencing was peripheral blood. All receptors come from a woman aged 50 to 60 with acute or convalescent COVID-19.

The chain carries TRBV6-5 and TRBJ1-2; 8 bases are a match to TRBD1. Germline values: CDR1 MNHEY, CDR2 SVGAGI. Unmatched junction bases numbered 9, after V lost 6 bases and J lost 6 bases. The CDR3 is 14 residues long. CDR3 sequence reads: CASRKTGVNDGYTF. CDR3 nucleotides: TGTGCCAGCAGAAAGACAGGGGTTAATGATGGCTACACCTTC.

This rearrangement joins TRBV29-1 to TRBJ1-5; D not resolved. This CDR3 comprises 13 residues. Trimming cost V 2 bases and J 6 bases, with 11 bases left between them. CDR1 is SQVTM and CDR2 is ANQGSEA in the germline V gene. This CDR3 reads CSVENGVGQPQHF. The DNA for the CDR3 is TGCAGCGTTGAAAACGGGGTGGGTCAGCCCCAGCATTTT.

V is TRBV6-1 and J is TRBJ1-5; no clear D. The ends were cut back, 0 bases at V and 9 bases at J, with 21 bases in the middle. CDR1 MNHNS and CDR2 SASEGT come from the germline V gene. CDR3 size: 17 residues. The chain's CDR3 is CASSEALSKSSYRPQHF. In DNA form, the CDR3 reads TGTGCCAGCAGTGAAGCGCTATCGAAATCTTCATATCGGCCCCAGCATTTT.

This clone was counted once. V is TRBV5-1 and J is TRBJ2-5; 12 positions match TRBD2. CDR3 length equals 17 residues. Trimming cost V 0 bases and J 0 bases; bases outside gene matches: 3. Germline CDR1 reads SGHRS; CDR2 reads YFSETQ. The CDR3 DNA sequence: TGCGCCAGCAGCTTGGATTGGACTAGCGGGAACCAAGAGACCCAGTACTTC. It specifies CASSLDWTSGNQETQYF. The whole variable domain, filled in from reference TRBV5-1 and TRBJ2-5, reads KAGVTQTPRYLIKTRGQQVTLSCSPISGHRSVSWYQQTPGQGLQFLFEYFSETQRNKGNFPGRFSGRQFSNSRSEMNVSTLELGDSALYLCASSLDWTSGNQETQYFGPGTRLLVL.

The genes are TRBV15 and TRBJ1-4; D is perhaps TRBD1 (5 bases). The V end lost 3 bases, the J end lost 8 bases, and 16 bases lay between the germline ends. The CDR3 sequence is 15 residues long. Germline CDR1 is LNHNV and CDR2 is YYDKDF (reference sequence). The CDR3 DNA reads as TGTGCCACCAGCAGGGCCAGGGCAGGCCGGGAAAAACTGTTTTTT. Translating it yields CATSRARAGREKLFF.

This clone was recorded a few times. The chain employs TRBV4-2 and TRBJ2-2, with TRBD1 matching 11 bases. The CDR3 extends over 16 amino acids. Germline CDR1 LGHNA, CDR2 YNFKEQ. The V gene end was trimmed by 4 bases and the J gene end by 5 bases; junction bases not matched to a gene: 6. CDR3 sequence (DNA): TGTGCCAGCAGCCCGGCCGGGACAGGGGGTACCGGGGAGCTGTTTTTT. Amino acid sequence: CASSPAGTGGTGELFF.

This chain links TRBV11-3 with TRBJ2-7; possible D gene TRBD2, 5 bases. V lost 1 base to trimming and J lost 3 bases, with 10 bases between them. The germline CDR1 and CDR2 sequences are SGHNT and YENEEA. This CDR3 region has 14 residues. CDR3 coding DNA: TGTGCCAGCAGCTTAGGGGAGCTTATCTACGAGCAGTACTTC. Encoded protein: CASSLGELIYEQYF.

The rearrangement joins TRBV5-1 to TRBJ1-5, with TRBD1 matching over 11 bases. CDR1 is SGHRS and CDR2 is YFSETQ in the germline V gene. V lost 5 bases, J lost 2 bases, and 9 bases stayed unmatched. This CDR3 has 17 amino acids. The CDR3 protein is CASREGTGGIGNQPQHF. Here the CDR3 DNA reads TGCGCCAGCAGGGAAGGGACAGGGGGTATCGGCAATCAGCCCCAGCATTTT.

The chain combines TRBV4-2 with TRBJ1-2; D is uncertain. Between the trimmed V and J ends, which lost 0 bases and 3 bases, there was a span of 5 bases. From germline, CDR1 is LGHNA and CDR2 YNFKEQ. The CDR3 totals 13 residues. The CDR3, as DNA: TGTGCCAGCAGCCAAGAGTCGGACTATGGCTACACCTTC. Translating gives CASSQESDYGYTF.